One sample yielded the 16 T cell receptor beta chains listed below, sequenced in a study of OX40 agonist ivuxolimab in advanced cancers. Produced via immunoSEQ multiplex PCR; TCRdb's table is partial and in-frame only. Of more than 75,000 clones listed, about 80% are singletons. Sequenced here: CD4+ or CD8+ T cells sorted from blood, sampled in a trial of the OX40 agonist ivuxolimab. These receptor sequences come from an adult with an advanced solid tumor such as melanoma, head and neck, liver or kidney cancer.

This chain connects TRBV11-2 to TRBJ2-2; the match to TRBD1 covers 8 bases. The V gene's germline CDR1 is SGHAT and CDR2 FQNNGV. CDR3 length: 16 residues. The V segment lost 4 bases and the J segment 0 bases; nucleotides outside the gene matches: 4. The CDR3 DNA is TGTGCCAGCAGCTGGGGACAGGTCGCGAACACCGGGGAGCTGTTTTTT. Its protein is CASSWGQVANTGELFF.

As to this clone: At the DNA level, this CDR3 is encoded by other sequences in the same sample as well. The chain combines TRBV5-1 with TRBJ2-2, with D perhaps TRBD1 or TRBD2 (5 bases each). There are 14 residues in the CDR3. The V end was cut by 0 bases, the J end by 5 bases, with 8 bases between. CDR1 SGHRS and CDR2 YFSETQ come from the germline V gene. The CDR3 DNA is TGCGCCAGCAGCTTGGTTGGGGGAACCGGGGAGCTGTTTTTT. This translates into CASSLVGGTGELFF.

This chain uses TRBV4-3 with TRBJ2-5; D unclear. The DNA end favors TRBJ2-7, so the J call may be wrong. This CDR3 has 14 residues. The germline V gene encodes CDR1 LGHNA and CDR2 YSLEER. In DNA form, the CDR3 reads TGCGCCAGCAGCCAAGATCTTGGCAGCTACGAGCAGTACTTC. This encodes CASSQDLGSYEQYF.

J is TRBJ2-5 and V is TRBV6-6, with TRBD1 matching over 7 bases. Germline V CDR1 and CDR2: MNHNY, SVGAGI (reference sequence). The junction had 9 bases not matched to a gene; V was cut back by 6 bases and J by 2 bases. This CDR3 has 15 residues. The CDR3 sequence is CASRPGQAIQETQYF. The CDR3 DNA reads TGTGCCAGCAGACCCGGACAGGCCATACAAGAGACCCAGTACTTC.

This clone has more than one count but fewer than ten. This chain uses TRBV7-9 with TRBJ2-7, with 7 bases identical to TRBD1. The J segment lost 2 bases and the V segment lost 5 bases, leaving 9 bases of the junction unmatched. The CDR3 has 15 amino acids. Germline V gene lookup returns CDR1 SEHNR and CDR2 FQNEAQ (reference sequence). CDR3 region: CASSTDRDRAYEQYF. CDR3 nucleotide sequence: TGTGCCAGCAGCACCGACAGGGACCGAGCCTACGAGCAGTACTTC.

The chain carries TRBV12-5 and TRBJ2-7; D is undetermined. This CDR3 contains 14 residues. V was clipped by 5 bases and J by 2 bases, with 13 bases between them. Germline values: CDR1 LGHNT, CDR2 FRNRAP. This CDR3 is CASGRGQPPYEQYF. In DNA form, the CDR3 reads TGTGCTAGTGGTCGTGGGCAGCCTCCCTACGAGCAGTACTTC.

The V gene is TRBV14, the J gene TRBJ2-7; TRBD2 agrees at 8 bases. Losses at the gene ends were 0 bases for V and 6 bases for J; bases not matched to a gene: 10. Looked up from germline, CDR1 is SGHDN and CDR2 is FVKESK. The CDR3 consists of 16 residues. CDR3 coding DNA: TGTGCCAGCAGCCAAGACTTAGCGGGGCCCCCTCGCGAGCAGTACTTC. Amino acids: CASSQDLAGPPREQYF.

This chain uses TRBV6-5 with TRBJ2-1; TRBD1 agrees at 11 bases. The CDR3 is made up of 15 amino acids. The trim removed 4 bases at V and 7 bases at J, leaving 6 bases unmatched. Germline V lookup: CDR1 MNHEY, CDR2 SVGAGI. The CDR3 bases are TGTGCCAGCAGTTCCCTAGGGACAGGGGGGAATGAGCAGTTCTTC. This encodes CASSSLGTGGNEQFF.

The chain employs TRBV27 and TRBJ2-3; D ambiguous. Germline lookup yields CDR1 MNHEY and CDR2 SMNVEV (reference sequence). The CDR3 has 15 residues. Trimming took 4 bases from V and 6 from J, leaving 17 bases between them. CDR3 nucleotides: TGTGCCAGCAGTTCCTCGACCCCCCGGTGGGATACGCAGTATTTT. Its protein is CASSSSTPRWDTQYF.

The rearrangement uses TRBV7-9 and TRBJ2-3; 14 nucleotides align to TRBD2. The length of the CDR3 is 18 residues. The V gene's germline CDR1 is SEHNR and CDR2 FQNEAQ (reference sequence). V trimming: 5 bases; J trimming: 2 bases; junction bases outside the gene matches: 9. The CDR3 protein is CASSPPGTSGGYTDTQYF. As DNA, the CDR3 is TGTGCCAGCAGCCCCCCCGGGACTAGCGGGGGTTACACAGATACGCAGTATTTT.

The J gene is TRBJ2-5, the V gene TRBV6-1; D perhaps matches TRBD2 (6 bases). CDR1 and CDR2 from the germline V gene are MNHNS and SASEGT. V was pared by 8 bases and J by 6 bases, with 19 bases between. The CDR3 is made up of 14 amino acids. CDR3 bases: TGTGCCAGCGGTGCCTCGACTAGTAGAAAGACCCAGTACTTC. Encoded protein: CASGASTSRKTQYF.

This chain joins TRBV10-3 and TRBJ1-1; 9 nucleotides agree with TRBD1. Germline CDR1 reads ENHRY; CDR2 reads SYGVKD. CDR3 length equals 14 residues. V lost 11 bases, J lost 2 bases, and 9 bases stayed unmatched. The CDR3 protein is CAVTSGQGNTEAFF. Here the CDR3 DNA reads TGTGCCGTTACGTCGGGACAGGGAAACACTGAAGCTTTCTTT.

The J gene is TRBJ1-2, the V gene TRBV4-1; D may be TRBD1 (5 bases). The germline V and J ends were trimmed by 5 bases and 3 bases, with 13 bases remaining between them. Germline CDR1 is MGHRA and CDR2 is YSYEKL. The length of the CDR3 is 14 residues. The CDR3 sequence is CASSRTTRDYGYTF. The CDR3 DNA sequence: TGCGCCAGCAGCAGAACTACCAGGGACTATGGCTACACCTTC.

This chain joins TRBV18 and TRBJ2-7; 12 bases fit TRBD2. This CDR3 is 15 amino acids long. Germline CDR1 KGHSH, CDR2 LQKENI. V lost 4 bases and J lost 3; bases outside the gene matches: 4. The CDR3 region is CASSRTSGDSYEQYF. CDR3 in DNA: TGTGCCAGCTCACGGACTAGCGGGGACAGCTACGAGCAGTACTTC.

V is TRBV29-1 and J is TRBJ2-7; weak D call: TRBD1 (8 bases). The V gene's germline CDR1 is SQVTM and CDR2 ANQGSEA. The V end lost 4 bases, the J end lost 1 base, and 17 bases lay between the germline ends. CDR3 size: 15 residues. CDR3 residues: CSVGGGGQGSYEQYF. The DNA for the CDR3 is TGCAGCGTTGGCGGGGGCGGACAGGGTTCCTACGAGCAGTACTTC.

A note on this clone: The sample carries other DNA sequences with the same CDR3. This sequence joins TRBV5-1 and TRBJ2-5; D possibly uses TRBD1 or TRBD2 (6 bases each). The CDR3 runs to 14 residues. Deletions cut 0 bases from V and 5 bases from J, with 11 bases between. Germline-derived CDR1 and CDR2 are SGHRS and YFSETQ. CDR3 sequence reads: CASSLEGGGETQYF. The CDR3 DNA is TGCGCCAGCAGCTTGGAGGGGGGCGGGGAGACCCAGTACTTC.